The 8 T cell receptor beta chains in this list originate from one sample, sequenced in a study of early T cells in non-severe SARS-CoV-2 infection. TCRdb processed the 5' RACE reads anew with MiXCR; each CDR3 protein has one entry. Among tens of thousands of distinct CDR3 sequences listed, roughly 6% were seen once. The sample consisted of whole blood. Receptors originate from an adult who was a healthcare worker with PCR-confirmed SARS-CoV-2 infection or an uninfected control (not recorded which).

This clonotype has at least ten counts. The chain couples TRBV7-2 to TRBJ2-7; 8 bases are a match to TRBD2. Unmatched junction bases numbered 8, after V lost 1 base and J lost 6 bases. Germline V gene sequence: CDR1 SGHTA, CDR2 FQGNSA. The CDR3 covers 15 residues. The CDR3 DNA is TGTGCCAGCAGCTTAGATCACGGGGGGGCTCCCGAGCAGTACTTC. It codes for CASSLDHGGAPEQYF.

The chain employs TRBV11-2 and TRBJ2-6, with 7 nucleotides matching TRBD1. This CDR3 spans 16 amino acids. Germline trimming cut 5 bases from V and 2 bases from J; bases unmatched to any gene: 6. CDR1 SGHAT and CDR2 FQNNGV come from the germline V gene. For the CDR3, the DNA is TGTGCCAGCAGCGTCGGACAGGTAGCTGGGGCCAACGTCCTGACTTTC. Translating it yields CASSVGQVAGANVLTF.

The chain employs TRBV4-2 and TRBJ2-7; 7 bases agree with TRBD2. The J segment lost 2 bases and the V segment lost 1 base, leaving 5 bases of the junction unmatched. Germline CDR1 and CDR2: LGHNA and YNFKEQ. CDR3 size: 15 residues. The CDR3 DNA reads TGTGCCAGCAGCCAAGGAGCGGGGAACCCCTACGAGCAGTACTTC. Its protein product is CASSQGAGNPYEQYF.

This clonotype was seen ten or more times. The chain is built from TRBV20-1 and TRBJ1-1; possibly TRBD1 for D (5 bases). Germline-derived CDR1 and CDR2 are DFQATT and SNEGSKA (reference sequence). The CDR3 has 13 amino acids. Trimming took 4 bases from V and 0 from J, leaving 9 bases between them. CDR3 sequence: CSAMTDLNTEAFF. CDR3 DNA sequence: TGCAGTGCTATGACAGATCTGAACACTGAAGCTTTCTTT.

At least ten counts were recorded for this clonotype. The V call is TRBV27, the J call TRBJ2-7; D call uncertain. Germline V gene lookup returns CDR1 MNHEY and CDR2 SMNVEV (reference sequence). This CDR3 has 14 residues. V was pared by 2 bases and J by 2 bases, with 10 bases between. CDR3 residues: CASSLKFGTYEQYF. CDR3 coding DNA: TGTGCCAGCAGTTTAAAGTTTGGAACCTACGAGCAGTACTTC.

CDR3 sequence: CASSQDPPRLGGPDTQYF. The CDR3 nucleotides read TGTGCCAGCAGCCAAGATCCCCCCCGATTGGGAGGCCCAGATACGCAGTATTTT. The rearrangement joins TRBV4-2 to TRBJ2-3, with a weak D call TRBD2 (6 bases). V was cut by 0 bases and J by 4 bases, with 20 bases left in between. This CDR3 comprises 18 residues. Germline values: CDR1 LGHNA, CDR2 YNFKEQ.

The rearrangement joins TRBV7-2 to TRBJ1-5; no clear D gene. The germline CDR1 and CDR2 sequences are SGHTA and FQGNSA. V gave up 7 bases and J gave up 3 bases, with 10 bases separating them. The CDR3 is 13 residues long. CDR3: CASTEVINQPQHF. The CDR3 DNA reads TGTGCCAGCACAGAGGTAATCAATCAGCCCCAGCATTTT.

This clonotype was seen repeatedly, ten times or more. The chain joins TRBV5-1 to TRBJ2-7; D may be TRBD2 (6 bases). The CDR3 consists of 15 residues. V dropped 0 bases and J dropped 2 bases, with 12 bases sitting between them. Germline V gives CDR1 SGHRS, CDR2 YFSETQ. CDR3 sequence (DNA): TGCGCCAGCAGCTTGGTCGGGGGATCAGCCTACGAGCAGTACTTC. Translation gives CASSLVGGSAYEQYF.